These 24 T cell receptor beta chains were sequenced from one sample in a study of blood T cell repertoires in COVID-19. Assay used: immunoSEQ multiplex PCR; TCRdb lists only in-frame clones, some missing. The repertoire holds more than 200,000 clones, approximately 86% seen once, with approximately 1.3% in the top ten. The sequenced sample was peripheral blood. All receptors derive from a man of 80 years or more with acute or convalescent COVID-19.

The chain links TRBV6-5 to TRBJ1-2; D is perhaps TRBD1 (6 bases). CDR3 length equals 15 residues. Trimming removed 7 bases at V and 4 bases at J, with 19 bases between. Germline V gene sequence: CDR1 MNHEY, CDR2 SVGAGI. The CDR3 DNA reads as TGTGCCAGCACCCTCCGACAGGACCGATTCTATGGCTACACCTTC. It is translated as CASTLRQDRFYGYTF.

J is TRBJ1-1 and V is TRBV2; 8 bases map to TRBD1. Looked up from germline, CDR1 is SNHLY and CDR2 is FYNNEI. V dropped 6 bases and J dropped 0; count of bases not matched to a gene: 12. This CDR3 region has 17 residues. CDR3 loop: CASRKNRGANMNTEAFF. Written as DNA, the CDR3 is TGTGCCAGCAGAAAGAACAGGGGGGCCAACATGAACACTGAAGCTTTCTTT.

The chain combines TRBV12-5 with TRBJ2-1; 12 positions match TRBD2. Looked up from germline, CDR1 is LGHNT and CDR2 is FRNRAP. The CDR3 runs 17 residues. The J segment lost 7 bases and the V segment lost 2 bases, leaving 9 bases of the junction unmatched. The CDR3 DNA reads as TGTGCTAGTGGTTTGCCTCGGACTAGCGGGGTTACAAATGAGCAGTTCTTC. It encodes CASGLPRTSGVTNEQFF.

V gene TRBV6-1 combines with J gene TRBJ2-1; 15 bases map to TRBD2. Losses at the gene ends were 2 bases for V and 9 bases for J; bases not matched to a gene: 2. CDR1 and CDR2 (germline): MNHNS, SASEGT. CDR3 length: 15 amino acids. CDR3 sequence: CASSELGLAGGEQFF. The CDR3, as DNA: TGTGCCAGCAGTGAATTGGGACTAGCGGGAGGTGAGCAGTTCTTC.

This chain uses TRBV7-9 with TRBJ2-7; TRBD1 matches 9 bases. Losses at the gene ends were 3 bases for V and 5 bases for J; bases not matched to a gene: 5. The germline V gene encodes CDR1 SEHNR and CDR2 FQNEAQ (reference sequence). This CDR3 comprises 14 residues. Here the CDR3 DNA reads TGTGCCAGCAGCTTCCGGGACAGGGACGACGAGCAGTACTTC. Protein: CASSFRDRDDEQYF.

V gene TRBV29-1 combines with J gene TRBJ2-3; 10 positions agree with TRBD1. With 6 bases clipped from V and 4 bases from J, the junction kept 10 bases outside the gene matches. In germline, CDR1 is SQVTM, CDR2 ANQGSEA. This CDR3 contains 15 residues. In nucleotides, the CDR3 is TGCAGCGTCCTACGAACCGGGACAGGGGCAGATACGCAGTATTTT. This gives the protein CSVLRTGTGADTQYF.

For this clone: Germline is not matched at one junction end, which may reflect a read error. V and J are TRBV19 and TRBJ1-4; no reliable D call. This CDR3 has 14 amino acids. Per the germline V gene, CDR1 is LNHDA and CDR2 is SQIVND (reference sequence). The chain's CDR3 is CASSITTTNEKLFF. In DNA form, the CDR3 reads TGTGCCAGTAGTATCACGACAACAAATGAAAAACTGTTTTTT.

The chain recombines TRBV5-6 with TRBJ2-7; the match to TRBD2 covers 13 bases. From germline, CDR1 is SGHDT and CDR2 YYEEEE. After removal of 4 bases from V and 0 bases from J, the junction contained 4 bases not matched to a gene. CDR3 length: 16 amino acids. The DNA of the CDR3 is TGTGCCAGCAGCACCGGACTAGCGGGAGCCTCCTACGAGCAGTACTTC. This codes for CASSTGLAGASYEQYF.

This clone occurred a few times. The chain couples TRBV7-2 to TRBJ1-5; D might be TRBD1 (6 bases). This CDR3 is built from 17 residues. Germline values: CDR1 SGHTA, CDR2 FQGNSA. Trimming left V 5 bases short and J 0 bases short, with 17 bases between. The CDR3 coding sequence is TGTGCCAGCAGCCCTAGGGGGGGACAATTTAGCAATCAGCCCCAGCATTTT. Translation: CASSPRGGQFSNQPQHF.

The chain carries TRBV6-5 and TRBJ1-2; TRBD1 matches 8 bases. The CDR3 totals 14 residues. J was trimmed by 7 bases and V by 6 bases; bases with no gene match: 10. Germline values: CDR1 MNHEY, CDR2 SVGAGI. The CDR3 sequence is CASSRTGQGGGYTF. The CDR3 DNA is TGTGCCAGCAGCAGAACCGGACAGGGAGGTGGCTACACCTTC.

The rearrangement links TRBV28 to TRBJ2-7; 7 nucleotides line up with TRBD2. The CDR3 is 14 residues long. Unmatched junction bases numbered 2, after V lost 1 base and J lost 2 bases. Germline V gene lookup returns CDR1 MDHEN and CDR2 SYDVKM. The CDR3 loop reads CASSLLGGAYEQYF. The CDR3 DNA is TGTGCCAGCAGTTTATTGGGGGGGGCCTACGAGCAGTACTTC.

This clone has a handful of counts. V is TRBV7-6 and J is TRBJ2-6, with D hard to call. CDR3 size: 14 residues. The germline V gene encodes CDR1 SGHVS and CDR2 FNYEAQ. V lost 1 base and J 3 bases, leaving 4 bases between the germline ends. CDR3 residues: CASSLDFGANVLTF. In nucleotides, the CDR3 is TGTGCCAGCAGCTTAGACTTTGGGGCCAACGTCCTGACTTTC.

This clone was recorded only once. V usage is TRBV3-1 (or the pseudogene TRBV3-2) and J usage is TRBJ1-2, with D possibly being TRBD1 (5 bases). Germline assignment: CDR1 LGHDT and CDR2 YNNKEL (reference sequence). Trimming cost V 7 bases and J 3 bases, with 18 bases left between them. The CDR3 length is 15 residues. The CDR3 protein is CASTPGDLGHYGYTF. The CDR3 nucleotides are TGTGCCAGCACCCCGGGGGACTTAGGGCACTATGGCTACACCTTC.

The V gene is TRBV6-6, the J gene TRBJ1-1; D gene ambiguous. Per germline, CDR1 MNHNY and CDR2 SVGAGI (reference sequence). The V and J ends lost 2 bases and 3 bases respectively, with 13 bases between them. The CDR3 covers 15 residues. The CDR3, as DNA: TGTGCCAGCAGTTACACAACCCAACCCCACACTGAAGCTTTCTTT. As protein: CASSYTTQPHTEAFF.

The J gene is TRBJ1-4, the V gene TRBV9, with 7 bases identical to TRBD1. The ends lost 3 bases at V and 10 bases at J; junction bases unmatched: 0. Germline V gene lookup returns CDR1 SGDLS and CDR2 YYNGEE. This CDR3 spans 11 amino acids. This CDR3 reads CASSAGGKLFF. CDR3 in DNA: TGTGCCAGCAGCGCAGGGGGAAAACTGTTTTTT.

Details on this clone: In the same sample, other DNA sequences code for this CDR3. The rearrangement joins TRBV27 to TRBJ1-6; 7 nucleotides agree with TRBD1. CDR1 is MNHEY and CDR2 is SMNVEV in the germline V gene (reference sequence). The CDR3 sequence is 15 residues long. Losses at the gene ends were 5 bases for V and 3 bases for J; bases not matched to a gene: 4. The CDR3 spells CASSPRQGYNSPLHF. The DNA of the CDR3 is TGTGCCAGCAGTCCCCGACAGGGCTATAATTCACCCCTCCACTTT.

The chain combines TRBV5-1 with TRBJ1-3, with a weak D call TRBD1 (5 bases). From germline, CDR1 is SGHRS and CDR2 YFSETQ. The V and J ends lost 4 bases and 0 bases respectively, with 11 bases between them. This CDR3 comprises 15 residues. The chain's CDR3 is CASSRDRYSGNTIYF. CDR3 nucleotides: TGCGCCAGCAGCCGAGACAGATACTCTGGAAACACCATATATTTT.

The chain uses TRBV4-1 and TRBJ1-2; 8 bases match TRBD1. The CDR3 runs to 15 residues. Trimming at V came to 1 base and at J to 1 base, leaving 2 bases not matched to a gene. Germline lookup yields CDR1 MGHRA and CDR2 YSYEKL. The CDR3: CASSQVTGVNYGYTF. The CDR3 DNA is TGCGCCAGCAGCCAAGTGACAGGGGTTAACTATGGCTACACCTTC.

The V call is TRBV12-3 or TRBV12-4, the J call TRBJ1-2; a weak D match, TRBD1 (5 bases). The CDR3 has 13 residues. The V end lost 3 bases, the J end lost 7 bases, and 12 bases lay between the germline ends. In DNA form, the CDR3 reads TGTGCCAGCAGTTTGGGAAGGGGATCTGGCTACACCTTC. It translates to CASSLGRGSGYTF.

In the case of this clone: Other DNA sequences within the sample encode an identical CDR3. The chain joins TRBV5-1 to TRBJ1-1, with TRBD1 matching 7 bases. This CDR3 has 14 residues. Germline CDR1 reads SGHRS; CDR2 reads YFSETQ. Trimming at V came to 4 bases and at J to 1 base, leaving 4 bases not matched to a gene. This CDR3 reads CASSPGQENTEAFF. CDR3 in DNA: TGCGCCAGCAGCCCCGGACAGGAGAACACTGAAGCTTTCTTT. Combining the CDR3 with reference TRBV5-1 and TRBJ1-1 gives the whole variable domain KAGVTQTPRYLIKTRGQQVTLSCSPISGHRSVSWYQQTPGQGLQFLFEYFSETQRNKGNFPGRFSGRQFSNSRSEMNVSTLELGDSALYLCASSPGQENTEAFFGQGTRLTVV.

The CDR3 nucleotides read TGTGCCAGCAGTTACTTTTCCCCCAGCGGTATTACCTACGAGCAGTACTTC. This codes for CASSYFSPSGITYEQYF. The chain couples TRBV6-7 to TRBJ2-7; possibly TRBD2 for D (5 bases). TRBV6-7 is noted as an ORF with a role that remains uncertain. This CDR3 comprises 17 residues. V dropped 1 base and J dropped 2 bases, with 18 bases sitting between them.

The chain carries TRBV27 and TRBJ1-6; D call uncertain. The CDR3 is 14 residues long. CDR1 is MNHEY, CDR2 SMNVEV, per germline (reference sequence). V was pared by 8 bases and J by 4 bases, with 12 bases between. Here the CDR3 reads CASGQTSYNSPLHF. CDR3 nucleotide sequence: TGTGCCAGCGGGCAGACATCTTATAATTCACCCCTCCACTTT.

The V gene is TRBV20-1, the J gene TRBJ1-1; D is possibly TRBD1 (5 bases). CDR1 and CDR2 from the germline V gene are DFQATT and SNEGSKA (reference sequence). CDR3 length: 11 residues. This chain's CDR3 is CRFQGGTEAFF. CDR3 in DNA: TGCAGATTCCAGGGAGGGACTGAAGCTTTCTTT.

This clone was observed a handful of times. V is TRBV19 and J is TRBJ2-3; D ambiguous. V was trimmed by 3 bases and J by 2 bases, leaving 9 bases between them. The germline CDR1 and CDR2 sequences are LNHDA and SQIVND (reference sequence). CDR3 size: 14 residues. The CDR3 nucleotides are TGTGCCAGTAGTATGACGGGTCTCACAGATACGCAGTATTTT. Translation: CASSMTGLTDTQYF.